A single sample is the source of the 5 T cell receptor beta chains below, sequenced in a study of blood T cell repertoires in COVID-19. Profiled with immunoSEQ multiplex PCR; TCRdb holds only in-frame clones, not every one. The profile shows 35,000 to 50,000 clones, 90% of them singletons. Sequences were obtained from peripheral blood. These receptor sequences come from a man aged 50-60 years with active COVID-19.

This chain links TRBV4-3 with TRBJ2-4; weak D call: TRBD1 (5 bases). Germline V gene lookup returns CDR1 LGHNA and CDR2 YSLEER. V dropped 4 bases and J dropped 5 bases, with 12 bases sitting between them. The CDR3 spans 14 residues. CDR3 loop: CASSPGFGENIQYF. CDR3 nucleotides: TGCGCCAGCAGCCCAGGGTTTGGAGAAAACATTCAGTACTTC.

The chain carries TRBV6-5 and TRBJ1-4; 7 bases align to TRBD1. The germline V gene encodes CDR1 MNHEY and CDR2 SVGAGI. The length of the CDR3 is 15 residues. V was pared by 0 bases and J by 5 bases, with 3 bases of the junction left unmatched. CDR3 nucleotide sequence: TGTGCCAGCAGTTACTCTACAGGGGAAAATGAAAAACTGTTTTTT. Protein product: CASSYSTGENEKLFF.

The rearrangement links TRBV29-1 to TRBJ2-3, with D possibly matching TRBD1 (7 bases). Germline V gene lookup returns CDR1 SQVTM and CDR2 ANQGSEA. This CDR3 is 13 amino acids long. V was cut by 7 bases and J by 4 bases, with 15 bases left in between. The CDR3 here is CSERGTVPDTQYF. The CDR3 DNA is TGCAGCGAACGGGGGACAGTTCCAGATACGCAGTATTTT.

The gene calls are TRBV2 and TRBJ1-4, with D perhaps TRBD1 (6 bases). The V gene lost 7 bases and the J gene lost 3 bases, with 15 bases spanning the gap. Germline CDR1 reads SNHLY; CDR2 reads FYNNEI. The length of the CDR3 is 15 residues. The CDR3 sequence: CASNLQGSANEKLFF. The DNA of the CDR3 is TGTGCCAGCAACCTCCAGGGGTCGGCTAATGAAAAACTGTTTTTT.

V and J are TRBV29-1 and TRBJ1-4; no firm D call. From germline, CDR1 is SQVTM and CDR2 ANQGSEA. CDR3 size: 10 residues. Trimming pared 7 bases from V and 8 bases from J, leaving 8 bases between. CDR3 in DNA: TGCAGCGCTAAGGAGGAAAAACTGTTTTTT. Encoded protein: CSAKEEKLFF.